These 27 T cell receptor beta chains originate from one sample sequenced in a study of T cells in women clearing cervical HPV infection. Produced via immunoSEQ multiplex PCR; TCRdb's table is partial and in-frame only. The data show under 20,000 clones, and the top ten clones hold less than 3.5%. Material for sequencing was blood buffy coat. These receptor sequences come from a woman between 18 and 75 years old with a cervical HPV16 infection that either progressed to CIN3+ or cleared (not recorded which).

As regards this clone: The read gets to within 3 residues of the CDR3 end, and the germline J gene fills in the rest. V is TRBV7-9 and J is TRBJ2-5; 7 bases fit TRBD1. CDR3 length: 13 residues. Looked up from germline, CDR1 is SEHNR and CDR2 is FQNEAQ (reference sequence). Trimming removed 5 bases from V and 5 bases from J; junction bases left unmatched: 5. Incomplete CDR3 DNA: TGTGCCAGCAGCGCGACAGGGTCGGAGACC. Amino acids: CASSATGSET. The CDR3, in full, reads CASSATGSETQYF. Full variable domain (remainder filled in from reference TRBV7-9 and TRBJ2-5): DTGVSQNPRHKITKRGQNVTFRCDPISEHNRLYWYRQTLGQGPEFLTYFQNEAQLEKSRLLSDRFSAERPKGSFSTLEIQRTEQGDSAMYLCASSATGSETQYFGPGTRLLVL.

Note on this clone: The read finishes 3 residues shy of the CDR3 end, and the germline J gene is used to complete it. This rearrangement joins TRBV7-2 to TRBJ1-5; no clear D. The CDR3 spans 15 residues. Germline assignment: CDR1 SGHTA and CDR2 FQGNSA. V dropped 2 bases and J dropped 3 bases, with 11 bases sitting between them. The CDR3 is CASSLLSGDNQPQHF. The CDR3 bases that were read are TGTGCCAGCAGCTTATTATCCGGGGACAATCAGCCC.

Worth noting for this clone: The CDR3 extends 3 residues past the end of the read, so its final part is completed from the germline J gene. The rearrangement uses TRBV20-1 and TRBJ2-1, with 8 bases aligning to TRBD1. The CDR3 totals 13 residues. The trim removed 3 bases at V and 8 bases at J, leaving 6 bases unmatched. The germline V gene has CDR1 DFQATT and CDR2 SNEGSKA (reference sequence). The CDR3 loop is CSARAGGLDEQFF. CDR3 DNA, as far as it was read: TGCAGTGCTAGGGCAGGGGGCCTCGATGAG.

Details on this clone: The read ends 3 residues before the CDR3 terminus; that terminus is restored from the germline J gene. V is TRBV20-1 and J is TRBJ2-2, with 10 nucleotides matching TRBD2. This CDR3 has 17 residues. Germline loops: CDR1 DFQATT, CDR2 SNEGSKA (reference sequence). After removal of 0 bases from V and 5 bases from J, the junction contained 9 bases not matched to a gene. CDR3 bases read: TGCAGTGCTAGAGATCTCTCGGATAGCGGGGGGACCGGGGAG. The encoded protein is CSARDLSDSGGTGE. The whole CDR3 sequence is CSARDLSDSGGTGELFF.

Comments on this clone: The read finishes 3 residues shy of the CDR3 end, and the germline J gene is used to complete it. The chain is built from TRBV16 and TRBJ1-2; D unclear. The V end lost 2 bases, the J end lost 3 bases, and 13 bases lay between the germline ends. This CDR3 has 15 residues. Germline CDR1 is KGHSY and CDR2 is FQNENV. The CDR3 spells CASSQTRGLDYGYTF. Partial CDR3 DNA: TGTGCCAGCAGCCAAACTCGCGGGCTCGACTATGGC.

With respect to this clone: The read stops 3 residues short of the end of the CDR3; the missing end is completed from the germline J gene. The V gene is TRBV2, the J gene TRBJ2-1; TRBD2 aligns across 10 bases. This CDR3 spans 15 amino acids. The J segment lost 4 bases and the V segment lost 6 bases, leaving 6 bases of the junction unmatched. CDR1 and CDR2 (germline): SNHLY, FYNNEI. The covered CDR3 bases are TGTGCCAGCAGGGGAAGCGGGGGGGGGTACAATGAG. The encoded protein is CASRGSGGGYNE. The full CDR3 reads CASRGSGGGYNEQFF.

As concerns this clone: Read sequence stops 3 residues before the CDR3 end, and the germline J gene provides the missing end. This chain uses TRBV5-4 with TRBJ1-4; no clear D. The V end was cut by 0 bases, the J end by 6 bases, with 9 bases between. Germline-derived CDR1 and CDR2 are SGHNT and YYREEE (reference sequence). The CDR3 has 14 residues. The chain's CDR3 is CASSLDATDEKLFF. The CDR3 DNA, read in part, is TGTGCCAGCAGCTTGGATGCGACTGATGAAAAA.

On this clone itself: The sequence runs out 3 residues before the end of the CDR3; the remainder is reconstructed from the germline J gene. V gene TRBV5-1 combines with J gene TRBJ1-5; 9 bases are a match to TRBD1. With V trimmed by 3 bases and J by 4 bases, 5 bases remained unmatched. Germline CDR1 and CDR2: SGHRS and YFSETQ. There are 15 residues in the CDR3. CDR3 amino acids: CASSWTGAVNQPQHF. CDR3 DNA, as far as it was read: TGCGCCAGCAGCTGGACAGGGGCAGTTAATCAGCCC.

Details on this clone: The read ends 3 residues shy of where the CDR3 ends; the end is completed using the germline J gene. V gene TRBV7-3 combines with J gene TRBJ2-3; 13 nucleotides line up with TRBD2. The V segment lost 4 bases and the J segment 2 bases; nucleotides outside the gene matches: 6. The CDR3 consists of 17 residues. Germline-derived CDR1 and CDR2 are SGHTA and FQGTGA. CDR3 DNA (partial): TGTGCCAGCAGCTCTCGGACTAGCGGGGGCTACACAGATACG. It encodes CASSSRTSGGYTDT. The full CDR3 protein is CASSSRTSGGYTDTQYF.

A note on this clone: Coverage ceases 3 residues before the CDR3 finishes, and the germline J gene fills in the end. The chain couples TRBV20-1 to TRBJ2-5, with D maybe TRBD1 (5 bases). This CDR3 comprises 14 residues. Per the germline V gene, CDR1 is DFQATT and CDR2 is SNEGSKA (reference sequence). The ends were cut back, 1 base at V and 5 bases at J, with 14 bases in the middle. The CDR3 spells CSARVPPQGETQYF. The covered CDR3 bases are TGCAGTGCTAGAGTACCCCCGCAGGGTGAGACC.

For this clone: From the germline J gene comes the end of the CDR3, since the read stops 3 residues before it. This chain joins TRBV5-4 and TRBJ2-1, with 10 nucleotides matching TRBD2. The CDR3 extends over 15 amino acids. V gave up 2 bases and J gave up 2 bases; unmatched junction bases: 1. Germline V gene data show CDR1 as SGHNT and CDR2 as YYREEE (reference sequence). The CDR3 region is CASSFSGGAYNEQFF. The covered CDR3 bases are TGTGCCAGCAGCTTCAGCGGGGGGGCCTACAATGAG.

CDR3 amino acids: CSASPGLAERGAYEQYF. Incomplete CDR3 DNA: TGCAGTGCTAGTCCGGGACTAGCGGAACGGGGGGCCTACGAG. The chain combines TRBV20-1 with TRBJ2-7; 11 positions match TRBD2. The DNA ends 3 residues before the CDR3 does, and the rest of the CDR3 is filled in from the germline J gene. The trim removed 3 bases at V and 2 bases at J, leaving 12 bases unmatched. This CDR3 has 17 residues. Germline CDR1 reads DFQATT; CDR2 reads SNEGSKA (reference sequence).

As concerns this clone: Read data end 3 residues before the CDR3 end; the end is taken from the germline J gene. The chain is built from TRBV6-2 or TRBV6-3 and TRBJ2-2, with 7 bases matching TRBD2. This CDR3 contains 16 residues. From germline, CDR1 is MNHEY and CDR2 SVGEGT. The junction had 13 bases not matched to a gene; V was cut back by 5 bases and J by 7 bases. The CDR3 region is CASSPPQRGRHGELFF. The DNA read from the CDR3 is TGTGCCAGCAGTCCCCCCCAGCGGGGCAGGCACGGGGAG.

Turning to this clone: The DNA ends 3 residues before the CDR3 does, and the rest of the CDR3 is filled in from the germline J gene. The chain is built from TRBV7-9 and TRBJ1-2; D is unresolved. V was cut by 1 base and J by 6 bases, with 6 bases left in between. This CDR3 has 12 amino acids. Germline-derived CDR1 and CDR2 are SEHNR and FQNEAQ (reference sequence). The CDR3 DNA, read in part, is TGTGCCAGCAGCTTAGGTTCGGATGGC. It is translated as CASSLGSDG. The full CDR3 protein is CASSLGSDGYTF.

As for this clone: The read falls 3 residues short of the CDR3 end, and the missing part is taken from the germline J gene. This chain connects TRBV2 to TRBJ1-2; possibly TRBD1 for D (5 bases). Trimming removed 8 bases at V and 2 bases at J, with 12 bases between. Germline assignment: CDR1 SNHLY and CDR2 FYNNEI. The CDR3 sequence is 13 residues long. CDR3 region: CASGGRVNYGYTF. The CDR3 DNA, read in part, is TGTGCCAGCGGGGGGAGGGTCAACTATGGC.

As concerns this clone: The CDR3 is cut off 3 residues early in the read; its end comes from the germline J gene. This chain uses TRBV2 with TRBJ2-3, with D perhaps TRBD1 (5 bases). The germline V gene has CDR1 SNHLY and CDR2 FYNNEI. The length of the CDR3 is 13 residues. Trimming shortened V by 2 bases and J by 7 bases, and 10 bases separated the two germline ends. The CDR3 spells CASSEYQGNTQYF. CDR3 DNA, as far as it was read: TGTGCCAGCAGTGAATATCAGGGAAATACG.

With regard to this clone: The read finishes 3 residues shy of the CDR3 end, and the germline J gene is used to complete it. V and J are TRBV6-1 and TRBJ1-1, with D possibly TRBD1 on 5 matching bases. The CDR3 covers 13 residues. Germline-derived CDR1 and CDR2 are MNHNS and SASEGT. Trimming shortened V by 4 bases and J by 4 bases, and 10 bases separated the two germline ends. The covered CDR3 bases are TGTGCCAGCAGTGGCTCAGGGCGCACTGAA. Protein sequence: CASSGSGRTE. The whole CDR3 protein is CASSGSGRTEAFF.

A remark on this clone: The read gets to within 3 residues of the CDR3 end, and the germline J gene fills in the rest. The genes are TRBV19 and TRBJ2-5; D unclear. This CDR3 spans 14 amino acids. V lost 4 bases and J 1 base, leaving 10 bases between the germline ends. Germline V CDR1 and CDR2: LNHDA, SQIVND (reference sequence). The CDR3 sequence is CASSNERSQETQYF. CDR3 DNA (partial): TGTGCCAGTAGTAATGAGCGTTCCCAAGAGACC.

In regard to this clone: The observed sequence ends 3 residues before the CDR3 terminus, with the missing tail filled in from the germline J gene. J is TRBJ1-1 and V is TRBV10-3; perhaps TRBD1 as D (6 bases). The CDR3 is made up of 14 amino acids. With 2 bases removed from V and 0 bases from J, the gap between germline ends came to 7 bases. Germline V CDR1 and CDR2: ENHRY, SYGVKD. This CDR3 is CAISEEGVNTEAFF. The part of the CDR3 DNA that was read is TGTGCCATCAGTGAGGAGGGGGTGAACACTGAA.

Incomplete CDR3 DNA: TGCAGTGCCACCCGGGGAATAGCGGGGGGCACAGATACG. Protein: CSATRGIAGGTDT. In full, the CDR3 is CSATRGIAGGTDTQYF. The chain has TRBV20-1 and TRBJ2-3; 9 bases are a match to TRBD2. The read ends 3 residues early relative to the CDR3; the germline J gene fills the gap. V lost 6 bases to trimming and J lost 1 base; unmatched junction nucleotides: 11. The CDR3 has 16 amino acids. The germline V gene has CDR1 DFQATT and CDR2 SNEGSKA (reference sequence).

CDR3 in amino acids: CASTRTGEDEKLFF. The covered CDR3 bases are TGCGCCAGCACCAGGACAGGGGAGGATGAAAAA. The V call is TRBV5-1, the J call TRBJ1-4; TRBD1 matches 9 bases. The CDR3 end is not reached by the read, which stops 3 residues before it; the germline J gene fills it in. V lost 6 bases and J lost 6; bases outside the gene matches: 6. The germline V gene has CDR1 SGHRS and CDR2 YFSETQ. This CDR3 has 14 residues. Full variable domain (remainder filled in from reference TRBV5-1 and TRBJ1-4): KAGVTQTPRYLIKTRGQQVTLSCSPISGHRSVSWYQQTPGQGLQFLFEYFSETQRNKGNFPGRFSGRQFSNSRSEMNVSTLELGDSALYLCASTRTGEDEKLFFGSGTQLSVL.

About this clone: Sequence at one end of the junction differs from germline and may be a read error. Coverage ceases 3 residues before the CDR3 finishes, and the germline J gene fills in the end. The genes are TRBV4-2 and TRBJ1-6; no reliable D call. Germline CDR1 LGHNA, CDR2 YNFKEQ. This CDR3 contains 14 residues. CDR3 DNA (partial): TGCGCCAGCAGCCAAGGAATAGAGGGTTCACCC. Its translation is CASSQGIEGSP. The complete CDR3 protein is CASSQGIEGSPLHF.

As concerns this clone: The DNA ends 3 residues before the CDR3 does, and the rest of the CDR3 is filled in from the germline J gene. The chain employs TRBV20-1 and TRBJ1-2; D is unresolved. This CDR3 is built from 12 residues. Germline CDR1 reads DFQATT; CDR2 reads SNEGSKA (reference sequence). V lost 8 bases and J 6 bases, leaving 16 bases between the germline ends. CDR3 DNA, as far as it was read: TGCAGTCTCCCGGAGGGTGGCCATGGC. Its translation: CSLPEGGHG. The full CDR3 sequence reads CSLPEGGHGYTF.

The DNA read from the CDR3 is TGCGCCAGCAGCCAGGTGGGACAGGGAAGCACTGAA. It yields the protein CASSQVGQGSTE. The CDR3 reads in full as CASSQVGQGSTEAFF. V and J are TRBV4-1 and TRBJ1-1, with TRBD1 identical over 9 bases. The read ends 3 residues shy of where the CDR3 ends; the end is completed using the germline J gene. J lost 4 bases, V lost 3 bases, and 6 bases had no gene match. There are 15 residues in the CDR3. Germline V gene data show CDR1 as MGHRA and CDR2 as YSYEKL.

As concerns this clone: The observed sequence ends 3 residues before the CDR3 terminus, with the missing tail filled in from the germline J gene. This chain connects TRBV30 to TRBJ2-7, with 10 bases matching TRBD2. Germline values: CDR1 GTSNPN, CDR2 SVGIG (reference sequence). This CDR3 comprises 13 residues. Unmatched junction bases numbered 3, after V lost 4 bases and J lost 3 bases. CDR3 DNA (partial): TGTGCCTGGACTAGCGGGGGTCACTACGAG. This translates into CAWTSGGHYE. The complete CDR3 protein is CAWTSGGHYEQYF.

In the case of this clone: The missing CDR3 end, 3 residues past where the read stops, is filled in from the germline J gene. The chain combines TRBV7-6 with TRBJ1-2; D is uncertain. Trimming took 3 bases from V and 7 from J, leaving 9 bases between them. The CDR3 covers 12 residues. Per germline, CDR1 SGHVS and CDR2 FNYEAQ. Partial CDR3 DNA: TGTGCCAGCAGCTTGAGCACTGGTGGC. Protein product: CASSLSTGG. The CDR3 in full is CASSLSTGGYTF.

On this clone itself: The DNA ends 3 residues before the CDR3 does, and the rest of the CDR3 is filled in from the germline J gene. The V call is TRBV19, the J call TRBJ1-2, with a weak D call TRBD1 (6 bases). Per the germline V gene, CDR1 is LNHDA and CDR2 is SQIVND (reference sequence). The CDR3 extends over 13 amino acids. Trimming stripped 6 bases from V and 4 bases from J, with 12 bases between. CDR3 DNA, as far as it was read: TGTGCCAGTAGGAGCACAGGGAGCTATGGC. Translating gives CASRSTGSYG. The full CDR3 is CASRSTGSYGYTF.